Here is one T cell receptor beta chain with its context. This CDR3 contains 14 residues. Germline trimming cut 5 bases from V and 7 bases from J; bases unmatched to any gene: 7. Germline lookup yields CDR1 LGHDT and CDR2 YNNKEL (reference sequence). This sample is part of a study of blood T cell repertoires in COVID-19. TCRdb keeps only in-frame clones here, not all; method: immunoSEQ multiplex PCR. The data contain approximately 350,000 clones, 80% to 90% of them seen just once; the ten biggest clones take up around 7.4%. Source material: peripheral blood. The genes are TRBV3-1 (or the pseudogene TRBV3-2) and TRBJ1-3, with TRBD1 matching 8 bases. This sequence was found in a woman in her fifties or sixties with COVID-19, enrolled during active disease. In DNA, the CDR3 is TGTGCCAGCAGCACCCCGACAGGGGCGAACACCATATATTTT. It specifies CASSTPTGANTIYF.